This TCR beta chain was profiled in a study of blood T cell repertoires in COVID-19. Across the whole study: T cells, B-cell-depleted T cells, or PBMCs supplied cDNA or gDNA.

The CDR3 is 18 amino acids. Trimming at V came to 7 bases and at J to 0 bases, leaving 15 bases not matched to a gene. CDR1 is MRHNA and CDR2 is SNTAGT in the germline V gene. Libraries were prepared by immunoSEQ multiplex PCR; TCRdb keeps only in-frame clonotypes and omits some of them. The sample shows some 140,000 clones, about four fifths of them seen only once. This clonotype was obtained from a woman in her fifties or sixties with acute or convalescent COVID-19. This chain joins TRBV6-4 and TRBJ2-7; 10 bases fit TRBD2. The material sequenced was peripheral blood. CDR3 sequence: CASTFRGSGGISSYEQYF. In DNA form, the CDR3 reads TGTGCCAGCACTTTTAGGGGTAGCGGGGGGATAAGCTCCTACGAGCAGTACTTC.